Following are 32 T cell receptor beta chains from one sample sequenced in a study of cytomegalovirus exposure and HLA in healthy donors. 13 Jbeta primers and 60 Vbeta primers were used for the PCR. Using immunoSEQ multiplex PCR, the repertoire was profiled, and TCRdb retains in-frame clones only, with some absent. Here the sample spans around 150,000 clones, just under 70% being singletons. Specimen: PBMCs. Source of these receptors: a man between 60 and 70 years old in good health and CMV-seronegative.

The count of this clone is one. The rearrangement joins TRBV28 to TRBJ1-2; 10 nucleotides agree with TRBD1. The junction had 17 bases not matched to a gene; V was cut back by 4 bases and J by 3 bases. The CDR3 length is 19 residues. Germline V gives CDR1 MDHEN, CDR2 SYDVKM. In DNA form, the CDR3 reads TGTGCCAGCAGTTCTACCGCCGGGACAGGGGTACCCTATTACTATGGCTACACCTTC. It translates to CASSSTAGTGVPYYYGYTF.

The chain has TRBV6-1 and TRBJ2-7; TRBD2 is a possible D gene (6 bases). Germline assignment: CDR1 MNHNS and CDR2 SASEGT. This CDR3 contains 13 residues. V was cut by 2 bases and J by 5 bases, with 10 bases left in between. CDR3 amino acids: CASSEMREDEQYF. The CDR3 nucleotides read TGTGCCAGCAGTGAAATGAGGGAGGACGAGCAGTACTTC.

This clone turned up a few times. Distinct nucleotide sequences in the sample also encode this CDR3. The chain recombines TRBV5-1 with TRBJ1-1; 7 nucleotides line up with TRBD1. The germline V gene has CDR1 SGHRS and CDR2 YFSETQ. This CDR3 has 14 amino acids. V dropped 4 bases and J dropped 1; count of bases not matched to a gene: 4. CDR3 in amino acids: CASSPRTGNTEAFF. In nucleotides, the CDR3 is TGCGCCAGCAGCCCCCGGACAGGGAACACTGAAGCTTTCTTT.

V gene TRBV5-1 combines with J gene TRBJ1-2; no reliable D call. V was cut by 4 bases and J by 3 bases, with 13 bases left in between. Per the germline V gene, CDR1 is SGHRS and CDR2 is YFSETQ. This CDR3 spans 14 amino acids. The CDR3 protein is CASSTYSEDYGYTF. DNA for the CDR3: TGCGCCAGCAGCACCTACTCTGAAGACTATGGCTACACCTTC.

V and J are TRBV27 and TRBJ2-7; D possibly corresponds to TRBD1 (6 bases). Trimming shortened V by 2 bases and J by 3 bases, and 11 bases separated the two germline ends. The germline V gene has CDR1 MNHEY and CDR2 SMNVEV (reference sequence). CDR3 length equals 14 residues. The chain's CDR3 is CASSLNRVGYEQYF. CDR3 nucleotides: TGTGCCAGCAGTTTAAACAGGGTAGGCTACGAGCAGTACTTC.

The CDR3 DNA is TGCAGCGTTGTTATGAACTTCTATGGCTACACCTTC. This codes for CSVVMNFYGYTF. This chain connects TRBV29-1 to TRBJ1-2; D is unresolved. Germline loops: CDR1 SQVTM, CDR2 ANQGSEA. Trimming cost V 4 bases and J 4 bases, with 10 bases left between them. The CDR3 is 12 residues long.

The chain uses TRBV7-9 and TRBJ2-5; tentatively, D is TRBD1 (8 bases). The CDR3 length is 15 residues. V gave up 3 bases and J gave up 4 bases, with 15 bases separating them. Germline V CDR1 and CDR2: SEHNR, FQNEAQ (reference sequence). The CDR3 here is CASSFAQGGGETQYF. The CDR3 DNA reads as TGTGCCAGCAGCTTCGCACAGGGGGGGGGAGAGACCCAGTACTTC.

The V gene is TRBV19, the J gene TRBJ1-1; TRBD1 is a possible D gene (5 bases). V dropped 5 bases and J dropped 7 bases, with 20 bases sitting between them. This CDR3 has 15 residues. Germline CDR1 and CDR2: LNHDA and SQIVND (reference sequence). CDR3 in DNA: TGTGCCAGTAGTTTTTTTCGGACAACGGGCGGTGAAGCTTTCTTT. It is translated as CASSFFRTTGGEAFF.

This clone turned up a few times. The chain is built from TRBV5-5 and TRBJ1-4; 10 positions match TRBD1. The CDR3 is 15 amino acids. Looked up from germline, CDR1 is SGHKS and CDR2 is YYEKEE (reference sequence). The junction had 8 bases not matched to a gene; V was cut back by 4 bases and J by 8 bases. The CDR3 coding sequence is TGTGCCAGCAGCCCCCCGGGACAGGGGCGCGAAAAACTGTTTTTT. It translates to CASSPPGQGREKLFF.

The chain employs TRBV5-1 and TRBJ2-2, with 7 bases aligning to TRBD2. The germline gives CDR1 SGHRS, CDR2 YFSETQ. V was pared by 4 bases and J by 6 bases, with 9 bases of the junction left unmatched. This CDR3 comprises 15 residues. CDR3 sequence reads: CASSIGLVGAGELFF. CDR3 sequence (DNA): TGCGCCAGCAGCATCGGACTAGTTGGCGCCGGGGAGCTGTTTTTT.

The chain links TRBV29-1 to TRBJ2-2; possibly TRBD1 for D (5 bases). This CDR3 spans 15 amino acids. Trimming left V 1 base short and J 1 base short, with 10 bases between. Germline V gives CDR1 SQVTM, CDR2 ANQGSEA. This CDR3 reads CSVEGQGGNTGELFF. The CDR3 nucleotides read TGCAGCGTTGAAGGGCAGGGTGGGAACACCGGGGAGCTGTTTTTT.

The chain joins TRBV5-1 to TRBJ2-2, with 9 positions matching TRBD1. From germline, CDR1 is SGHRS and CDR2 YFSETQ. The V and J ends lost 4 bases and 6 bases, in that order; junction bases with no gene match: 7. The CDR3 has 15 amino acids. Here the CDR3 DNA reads TGCGCCAGCAGCCACGGGACAGGGAGGGCCGGGGAGCTGTTTTTT. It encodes CASSHGTGRAGELFF.

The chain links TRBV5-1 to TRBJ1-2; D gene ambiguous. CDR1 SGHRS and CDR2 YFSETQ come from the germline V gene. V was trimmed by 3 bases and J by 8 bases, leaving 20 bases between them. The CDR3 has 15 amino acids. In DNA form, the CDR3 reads TGCGCCAGCAGCTGGAACAGTGTGGTGGAGGGCGGCTACACCTTC. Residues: CASSWNSVVEGGYTF. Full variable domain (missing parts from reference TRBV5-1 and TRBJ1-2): KAGVTQTPRYLIKTRGQQVTLSCSPISGHRSVSWYQQTPGQGLQFLFEYFSETQRNKGNFPGRFSGRQFSNSRSEMNVSTLELGDSALYLCASSWNSVVEGGYTFGSGTRLTVV.

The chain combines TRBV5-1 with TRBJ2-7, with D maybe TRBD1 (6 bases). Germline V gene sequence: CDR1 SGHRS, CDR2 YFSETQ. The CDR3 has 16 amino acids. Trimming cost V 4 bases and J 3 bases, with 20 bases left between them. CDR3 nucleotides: TGCGCCAGCAGCCTTCCGACAGGTTTTGGAGGCTACGAGCAGTACTTC. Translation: CASSLPTGFGGYEQYF.

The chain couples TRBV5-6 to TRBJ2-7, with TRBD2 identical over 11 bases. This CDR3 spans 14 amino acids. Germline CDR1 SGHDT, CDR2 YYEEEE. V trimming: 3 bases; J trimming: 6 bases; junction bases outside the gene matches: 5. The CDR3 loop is CASSSGLAGFEQYF. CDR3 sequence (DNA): TGTGCCAGCAGCTCCGGACTAGCGGGTTTCGAGCAGTACTTC.

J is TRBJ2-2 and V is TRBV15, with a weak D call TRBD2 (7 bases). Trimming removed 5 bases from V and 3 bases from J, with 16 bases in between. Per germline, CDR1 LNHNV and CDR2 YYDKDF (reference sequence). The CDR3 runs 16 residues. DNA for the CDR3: TGTGCCACCAGCGAGGGGGACGGGGGGTACACCGGGGAGCTGTTTTTT. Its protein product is CATSEGDGGYTGELFF.

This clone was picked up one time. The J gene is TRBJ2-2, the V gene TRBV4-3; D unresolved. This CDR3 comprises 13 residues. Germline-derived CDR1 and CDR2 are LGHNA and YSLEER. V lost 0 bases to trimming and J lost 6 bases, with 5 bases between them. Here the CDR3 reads CASSQDLSGELFF. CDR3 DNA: TGCGCCAGCAGCCAAGATCTGTCCGGGGAGCTGTTTTTT.

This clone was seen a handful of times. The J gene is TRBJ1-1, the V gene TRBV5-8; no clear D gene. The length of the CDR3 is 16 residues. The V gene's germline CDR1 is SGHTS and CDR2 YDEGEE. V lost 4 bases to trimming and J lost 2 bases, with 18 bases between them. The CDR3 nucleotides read TGTGCCAGCAGCGACCAGAAAATGACGGGTAACACTGAAGCTTTCTTT. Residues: CASSDQKMTGNTEAFF.

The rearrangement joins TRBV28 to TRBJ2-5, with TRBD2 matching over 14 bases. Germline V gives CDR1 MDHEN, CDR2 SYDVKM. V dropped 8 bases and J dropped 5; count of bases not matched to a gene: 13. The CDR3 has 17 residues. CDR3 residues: CASGGDGTSGSSETQYF. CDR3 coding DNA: TGTGCCAGCGGGGGTGACGGGACTAGCGGGAGTTCGGAGACCCAGTACTTC.

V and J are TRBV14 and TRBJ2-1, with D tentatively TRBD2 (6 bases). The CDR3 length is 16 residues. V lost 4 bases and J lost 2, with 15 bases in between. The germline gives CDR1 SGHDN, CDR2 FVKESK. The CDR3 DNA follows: TGTGCCAGCAGCCGCCGTAGCGGAGGGGCCTACAATGAGCAGTTCTTC. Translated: CASSRRSGGAYNEQFF.

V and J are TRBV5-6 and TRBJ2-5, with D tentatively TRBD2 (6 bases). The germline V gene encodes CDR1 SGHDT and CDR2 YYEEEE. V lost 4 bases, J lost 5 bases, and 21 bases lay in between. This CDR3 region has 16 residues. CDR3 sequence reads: CASSLQGLWEGETQYF. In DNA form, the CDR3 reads TGTGCCAGCAGCCTCCAGGGACTCTGGGAAGGGGAGACCCAGTACTTC.

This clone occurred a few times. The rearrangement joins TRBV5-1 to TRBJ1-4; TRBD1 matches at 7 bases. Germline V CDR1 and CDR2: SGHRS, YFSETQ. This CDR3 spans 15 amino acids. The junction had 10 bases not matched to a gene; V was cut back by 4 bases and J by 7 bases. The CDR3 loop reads CASSQAGTETEKLFF. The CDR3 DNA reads TGCGCCAGCAGCCAAGCCGGGACAGAAACTGAAAAACTGTTTTTT.

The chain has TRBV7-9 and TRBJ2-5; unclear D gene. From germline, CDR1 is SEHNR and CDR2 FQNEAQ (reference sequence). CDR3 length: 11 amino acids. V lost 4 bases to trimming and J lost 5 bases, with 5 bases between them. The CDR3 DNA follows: TGTGCCAGCAGCTCCTTGGAGACCCAGTACTTC. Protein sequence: CASSSLETQYF.

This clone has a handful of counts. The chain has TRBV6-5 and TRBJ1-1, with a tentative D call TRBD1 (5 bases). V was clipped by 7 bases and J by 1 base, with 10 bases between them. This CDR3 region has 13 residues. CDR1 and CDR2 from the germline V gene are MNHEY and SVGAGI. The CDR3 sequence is CASNHQGNTEAFF. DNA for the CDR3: TGTGCCAGCAATCATCAGGGGAACACTGAAGCTTTCTTT.

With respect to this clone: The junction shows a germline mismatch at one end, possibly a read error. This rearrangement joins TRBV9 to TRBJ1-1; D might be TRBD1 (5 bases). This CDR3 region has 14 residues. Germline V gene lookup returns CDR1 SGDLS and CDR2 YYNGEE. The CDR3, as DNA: TGTGCCAACAGCGTAGGGGCAGGCCCTTCGGCGGCTTTCTTT. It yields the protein CANSVGAGPSAAFF.

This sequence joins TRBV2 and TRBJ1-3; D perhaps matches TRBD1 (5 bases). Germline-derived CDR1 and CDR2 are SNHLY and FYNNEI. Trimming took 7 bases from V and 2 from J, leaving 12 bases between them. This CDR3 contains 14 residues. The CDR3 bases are TGTGCCAGCAACCCCTTGGGGCCTGGAAACACCATATATTTT. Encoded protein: CASNPLGPGNTIYF.

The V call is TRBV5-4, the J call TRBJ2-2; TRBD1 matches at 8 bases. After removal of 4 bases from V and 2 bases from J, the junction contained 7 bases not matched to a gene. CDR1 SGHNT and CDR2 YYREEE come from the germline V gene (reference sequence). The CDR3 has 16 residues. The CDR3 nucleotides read TGTGCCAGCAGCCGGACAGGGTGGGAAAACACCGGGGAGCTGTTTTTT. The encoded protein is CASSRTGWENTGELFF.

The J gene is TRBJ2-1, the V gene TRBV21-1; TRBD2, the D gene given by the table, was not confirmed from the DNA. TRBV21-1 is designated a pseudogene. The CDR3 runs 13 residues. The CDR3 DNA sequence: TGTGCCAGCAGCAAAAGGAGCGGGAGTACCCAGTTCTTC. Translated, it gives CASSKRSGSTQFF.

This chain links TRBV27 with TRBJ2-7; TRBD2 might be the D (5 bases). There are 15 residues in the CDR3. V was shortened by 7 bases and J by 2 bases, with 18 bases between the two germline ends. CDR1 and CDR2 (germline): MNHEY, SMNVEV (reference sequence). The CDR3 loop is CASTPFPTGTYEQYF. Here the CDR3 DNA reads TGTGCCAGCACCCCATTCCCAACGGGGACCTACGAGCAGTACTTC.

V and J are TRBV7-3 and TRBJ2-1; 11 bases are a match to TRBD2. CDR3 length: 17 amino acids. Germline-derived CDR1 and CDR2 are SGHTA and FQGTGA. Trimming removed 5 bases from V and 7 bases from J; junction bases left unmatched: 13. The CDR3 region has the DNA TGTGCCAGCAGCCCCCAAACACTAGCGGGAGAAGGAAATGAGCAGTTCTTC. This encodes CASSPQTLAGEGNEQFF.

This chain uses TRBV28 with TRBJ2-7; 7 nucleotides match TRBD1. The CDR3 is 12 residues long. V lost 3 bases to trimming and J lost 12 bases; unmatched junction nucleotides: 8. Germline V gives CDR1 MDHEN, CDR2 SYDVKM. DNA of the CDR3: TGTGCCAGCAGTTTGATAAGTACAGGGGTGTACTTC. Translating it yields CASSLISTGVYF.

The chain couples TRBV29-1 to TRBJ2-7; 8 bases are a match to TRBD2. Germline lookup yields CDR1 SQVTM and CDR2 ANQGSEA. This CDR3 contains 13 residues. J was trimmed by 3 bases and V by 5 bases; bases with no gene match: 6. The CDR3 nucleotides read TGCAGCGTTCGGCCCGGGGGGGGCTACGAGCAGTACTTC. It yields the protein CSVRPGGGYEQYF.